Described below is a single TCR beta chain sequence and its context. Its antigen is still unknown. This record belongs to a study of blood T cells in healthy people across ages. A second 7 to 11 cycle PCR used barcoded and J-beta primers. Each CDR3 protein gets one entry after TCRdb re-called the 5' RACE reads with MiXCR. The data show roughly 1.7 million distinct CDR3 sequences, around 36% seen once. Trimming stripped 2 bases from V and 4 bases from J, with 8 bases between. The CDR3 covers 13 residues. From germline, CDR1 is ENHRY and CDR2 SYGVKD. Study results and caveats: Estimates of total diversity, which came from one million sequenced T cells, were considered to be underestimates. Nothing was known about donor CMV status, and this possibly confounded expanded clonotype changes.

Peripheral blood samples of roughly 10 milliliters were drawn from each donor. The authors isolated at least 6 million PBMCs per sample. The chain joins TRBV10-3 to TRBJ1-2; D is possibly TRBD1 (6 bases). This TCR came from a young woman in good health. Sequenced input: blood. The CDR3: CAISEPQGYGYTF. CDR3 DNA sequence: TGTGCCATCAGTGAGCCACAGGGCTATGGCTACACCTTC.